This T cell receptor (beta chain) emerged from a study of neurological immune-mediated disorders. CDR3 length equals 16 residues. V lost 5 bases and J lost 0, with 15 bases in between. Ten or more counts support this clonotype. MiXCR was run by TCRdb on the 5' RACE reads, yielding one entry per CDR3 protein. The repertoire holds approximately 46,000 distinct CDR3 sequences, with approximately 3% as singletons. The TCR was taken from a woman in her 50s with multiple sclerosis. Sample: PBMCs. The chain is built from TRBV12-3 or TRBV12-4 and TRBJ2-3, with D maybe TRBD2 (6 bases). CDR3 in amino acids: CASSPRTGVSTDTQYF. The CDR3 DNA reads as TGTGCCAGCAGTCCGAGGACGGGGGTTAGCACAGATACGCAGTATTTT.